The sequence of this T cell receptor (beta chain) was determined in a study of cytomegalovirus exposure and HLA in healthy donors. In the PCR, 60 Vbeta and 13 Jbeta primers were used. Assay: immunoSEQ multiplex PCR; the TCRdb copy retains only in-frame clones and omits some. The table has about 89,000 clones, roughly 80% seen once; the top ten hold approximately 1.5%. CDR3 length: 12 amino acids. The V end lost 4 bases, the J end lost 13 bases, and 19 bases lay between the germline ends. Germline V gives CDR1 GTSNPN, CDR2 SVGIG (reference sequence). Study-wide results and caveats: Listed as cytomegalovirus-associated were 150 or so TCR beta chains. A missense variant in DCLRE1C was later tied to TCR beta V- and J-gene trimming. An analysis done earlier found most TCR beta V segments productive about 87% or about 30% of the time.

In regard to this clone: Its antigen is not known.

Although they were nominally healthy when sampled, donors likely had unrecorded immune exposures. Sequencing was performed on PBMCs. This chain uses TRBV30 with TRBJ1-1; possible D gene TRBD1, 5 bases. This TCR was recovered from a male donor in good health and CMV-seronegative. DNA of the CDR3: TGTGCCTGGAATAGTCGGGGGGACTTGCTTTTCTTT. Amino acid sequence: CAWNSRGDLLFF. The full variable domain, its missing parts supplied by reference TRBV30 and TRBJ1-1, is SQTIHQWPATLVQPVGSPLSLECTVEGTSNPNLYWYRQAAGRGLQLLFYSVGIGQISSEVPQNLSASRPQDRQFILSSKKLLLSDSGFYLCAWNSRGDLLFFGQGTRLTVV.